These 2 T cell receptor beta chains share one sample of origin, sequenced in a study of human T cells and chemical hapten exposure. Time point denoted: pre-sensitization, week 0. This sample's treatment: therapeutic diphenylcyclopropenone sensitization with weekly scalp DPC. TCRdb re-derived calls from the RACE reads in MiXCR, one entry per CDR3 protein. Of some 300,000 distinct CDR3 sequences in the sample, around 5.5% were seen once. Here the sequenced sample was whole blood, taken in connection with sensitization to the hapten diphenylcyclopropenone (DPC). All receptors derive from a woman in her late teens or twenties with alopecia areata. Some clones in this sample may be carry-over from other donors' samples.

This clonotype showed up many times. The V gene is TRBV4-3, the J gene TRBJ2-2, with D maybe TRBD1 (6 bases). The CDR3 has 14 amino acids. The germline V and J ends were trimmed by 5 bases and 4 bases, with 11 bases remaining between them. Germline V lookup: CDR1 LGHNA, CDR2 YSLEER. The chain's CDR3 is CASSNTGSTGELFF. DNA for the CDR3: TGCGCCAGCAGCAACACAGGGAGCACCGGGGAGCTGTTTTTT.

The chain joins TRBV10-3 to TRBJ1-2; 12 bases match TRBD1. Germline V gene lookup returns CDR1 ENHRY and CDR2 SYGVKD. The CDR3 spans 16 residues. With 6 bases clipped from V and 6 bases from J, the junction kept 11 bases outside the gene matches. Here the CDR3 DNA reads TGTGCCATCAGCGACGGGACAGGGGGCGCTGAGAATGGCTACACCTTC. It yields the protein CAISDGTGGAENGYTF.